Here is one T cell receptor beta chain with its context. The protocol was immunoSEQ multiplex PCR, while the TCRdb copy is restricted to in-frame clones and leaves out a portion. Of about 74,000 clones listed, about 82% are singletons. The sample is drawn from a study of blood T cell repertoires in COVID-19. Study information: PBMCs, B-cell-depleted T cells, or T cells provided the cDNA or gDNA that made up the material.

The CDR3 has 14 residues. Trimming shortened V by 3 bases and J by 3 bases, and 11 bases separated the two germline ends. Per germline, CDR1 LNHDA and CDR2 SQIVND (reference sequence). The receptor was derived from a man aged 50-60 years with acute or convalescent COVID-19. The chain links TRBV19 to TRBJ1-1; D is perhaps TRBD1 (5 bases). The specimen was peripheral blood. In nucleotides, the CDR3 is TGTGCCAGTAGTATGAAGGGGTACTACACTGAAGCTTTCTTT. It is translated as CASSMKGYYTEAFF.